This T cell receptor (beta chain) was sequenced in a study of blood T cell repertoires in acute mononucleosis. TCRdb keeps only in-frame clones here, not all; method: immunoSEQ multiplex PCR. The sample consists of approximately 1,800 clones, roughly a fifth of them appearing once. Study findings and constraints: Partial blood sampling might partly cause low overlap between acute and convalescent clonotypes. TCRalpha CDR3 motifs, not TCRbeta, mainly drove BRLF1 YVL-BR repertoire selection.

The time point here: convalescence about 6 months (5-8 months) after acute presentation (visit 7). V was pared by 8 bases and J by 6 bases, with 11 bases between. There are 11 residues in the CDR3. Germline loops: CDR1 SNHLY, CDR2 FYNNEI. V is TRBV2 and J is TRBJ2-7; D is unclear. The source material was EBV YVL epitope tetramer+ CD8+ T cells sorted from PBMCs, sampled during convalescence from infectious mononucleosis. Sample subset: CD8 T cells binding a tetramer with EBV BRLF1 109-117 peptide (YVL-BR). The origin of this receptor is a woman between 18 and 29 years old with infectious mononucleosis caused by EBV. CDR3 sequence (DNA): TGTGCCAGCCTTTCCTTGGCCGAGCAGTACTTC. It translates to CASLSLAEQYF.